This T cell receptor (beta chain) originates from a study of blood T cell repertoires in COVID-19. Study background: Acute and convalescent COVID-19 specimens originated in the United States, Italy and Spain.

CDR1 LNHDA and CDR2 SQIVND come from the germline V gene (reference sequence). V was trimmed by 6 bases and J by 9 bases, leaving 14 bases between them. The CDR3 runs 12 residues. Clones were read by immunoSEQ multiplex PCR, and TCRdb kept only the in-frame ones, dropping some. The sample has around 370,000 clones, around nine tenths seen once. This chain joins TRBV19 and TRBJ1-1; D remains ambiguous. The sequence was collected from a woman aged 65 to 85 with COVID-19, enrolled during active disease. Material for sequencing was peripheral blood. The CDR3 sequence: CASSIERRQAFF. The CDR3 DNA sequence: TGTGCCAGTAGCATTGAGCGGCGGCAAGCTTTCTTT.